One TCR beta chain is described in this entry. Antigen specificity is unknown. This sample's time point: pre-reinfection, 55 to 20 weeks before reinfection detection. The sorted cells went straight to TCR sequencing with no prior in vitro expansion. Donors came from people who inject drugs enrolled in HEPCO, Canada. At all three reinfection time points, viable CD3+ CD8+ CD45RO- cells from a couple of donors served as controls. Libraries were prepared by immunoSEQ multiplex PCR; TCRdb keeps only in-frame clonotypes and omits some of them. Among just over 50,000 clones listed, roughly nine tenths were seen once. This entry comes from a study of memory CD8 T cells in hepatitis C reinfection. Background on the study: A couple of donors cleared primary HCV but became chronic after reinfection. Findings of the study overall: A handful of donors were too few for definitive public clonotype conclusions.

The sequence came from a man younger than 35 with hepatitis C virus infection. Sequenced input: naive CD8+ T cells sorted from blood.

This CDR3 reads CASGGTGGTDTQYF. The CDR3 DNA sequence: TGTGCCAGCGGAGGGACAGGGGGCACAGATACGCAGTATTTT. The J gene is TRBJ2-3, the V gene TRBV6-5; 10 bases fit TRBD1. The CDR3 has 14 amino acids. V shed 8 bases, J shed 1 base, and the junction held 3 bases outside the gene matches. The germline V gene encodes CDR1 MNHEY and CDR2 SVGAGI.